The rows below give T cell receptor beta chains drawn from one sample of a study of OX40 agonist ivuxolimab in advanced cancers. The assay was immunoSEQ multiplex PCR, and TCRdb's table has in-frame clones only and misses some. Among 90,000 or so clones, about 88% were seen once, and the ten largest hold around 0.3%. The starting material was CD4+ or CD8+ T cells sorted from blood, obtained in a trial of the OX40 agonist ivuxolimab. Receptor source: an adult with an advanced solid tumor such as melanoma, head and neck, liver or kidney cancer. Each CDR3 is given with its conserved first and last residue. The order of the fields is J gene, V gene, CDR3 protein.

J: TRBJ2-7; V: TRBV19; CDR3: CASSTHTGYEQYF
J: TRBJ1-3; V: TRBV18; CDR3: CASFPGTNFYSGNTIYF
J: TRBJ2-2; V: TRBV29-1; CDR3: CSVEGRTNTGELFF
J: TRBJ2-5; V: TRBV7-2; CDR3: CASSSPGAIWYF
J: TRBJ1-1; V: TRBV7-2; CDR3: CASSLASTEAFF
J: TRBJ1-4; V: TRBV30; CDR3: CAFTGTVKEKLFF
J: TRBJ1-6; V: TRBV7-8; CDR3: CASSWGTGTYNSPLHF
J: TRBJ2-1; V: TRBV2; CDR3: CASLGTTPGNEQFF
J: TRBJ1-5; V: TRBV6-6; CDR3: CASRLRDSNQPQHF
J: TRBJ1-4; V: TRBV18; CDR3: CASSPPNSQSGEKLFF
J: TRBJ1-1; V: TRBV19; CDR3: CASSLNRDTEAFF
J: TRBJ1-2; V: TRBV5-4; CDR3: CASSIGGGSDPYGYTF
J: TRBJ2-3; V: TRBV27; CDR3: CASTFTDTQYF
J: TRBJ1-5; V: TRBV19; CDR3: CASTGTGGTTLLGQPQHF
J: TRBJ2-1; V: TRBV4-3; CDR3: CASSQGQVNEQFF
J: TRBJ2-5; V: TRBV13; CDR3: CASSPAQAQETQYF
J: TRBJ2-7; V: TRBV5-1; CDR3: CASSYAGTSGSEQYF
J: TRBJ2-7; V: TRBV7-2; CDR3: CASSLSTASYEQYF
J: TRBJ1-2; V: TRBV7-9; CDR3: CASSMTGRPTSGYTF
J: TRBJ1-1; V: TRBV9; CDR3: CASSDWLNTEAFF
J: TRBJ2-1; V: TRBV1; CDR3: CTSSQSRRAGPTRGQFF
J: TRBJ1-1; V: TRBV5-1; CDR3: CASSLTGEDTEAFF
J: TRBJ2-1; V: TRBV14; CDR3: CASSHRLVSEQFF
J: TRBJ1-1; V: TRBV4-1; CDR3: CASSQESGFTEAFF
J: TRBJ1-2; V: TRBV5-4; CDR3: CASSPGTGPRRDGYTF
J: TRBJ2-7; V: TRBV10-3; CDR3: CATCPSGTGTYEQYF
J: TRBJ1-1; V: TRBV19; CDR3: CASSQGWRTEAFF
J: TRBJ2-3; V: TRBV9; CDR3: CASSSAGTSDTDTQYF
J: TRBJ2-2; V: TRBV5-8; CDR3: CASSPGLFTGELFF
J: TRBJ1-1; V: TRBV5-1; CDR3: CASSRTGQRNTEAFF
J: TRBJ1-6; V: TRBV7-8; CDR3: CASINRVGGILNNSPLHF
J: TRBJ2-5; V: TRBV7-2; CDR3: CASSLSAGATRETQYF
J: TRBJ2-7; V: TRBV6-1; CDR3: CAGSKRTGGSDEQYF
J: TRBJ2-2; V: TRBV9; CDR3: CASTLGGRPNTGELFF
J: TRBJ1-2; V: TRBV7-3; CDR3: CASSLGPGNYGYTF
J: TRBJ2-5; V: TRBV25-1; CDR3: CASSESPSRFRETQYF
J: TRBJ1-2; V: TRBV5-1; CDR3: CASSLPGPNYGYTF
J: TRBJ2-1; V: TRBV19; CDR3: CASSIQGGDEQFF
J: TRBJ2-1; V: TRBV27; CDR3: CASSPSTGRIPYNEQFF
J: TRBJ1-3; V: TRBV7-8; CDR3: CASSSRRPLGNTIYF
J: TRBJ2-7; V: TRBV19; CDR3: CASSIPGNTYEQYF
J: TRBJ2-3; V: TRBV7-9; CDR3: CASSSLLPGRVIAVDF
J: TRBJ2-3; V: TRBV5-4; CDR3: CASSLAADSTDTQYF
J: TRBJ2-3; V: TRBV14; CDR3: CASSQDPGLAGSYTDTQYF
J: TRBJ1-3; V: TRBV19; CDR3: CASSANRDRNSGNTIYF
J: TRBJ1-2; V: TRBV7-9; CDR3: CASSLAVQLNYGYTF
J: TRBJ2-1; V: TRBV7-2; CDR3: CASSYRTGRGNEQFF
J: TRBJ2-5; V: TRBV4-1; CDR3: CASSQGRGGPKTQYF
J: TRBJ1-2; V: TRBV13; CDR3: CASSQQGFGYTF
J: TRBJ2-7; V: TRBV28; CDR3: CASSWTSGRLLIYEQYF